The 10 T cell receptor beta chains below were found in one sample sequenced in a study of blood T cell repertoires in COVID-19. Assay used: immunoSEQ multiplex PCR; TCRdb lists only in-frame clones, some missing. The data show 250,000 to 350,000 clones, roughly 84% seen once. The specimen was peripheral blood. Every receptor here comes from a human donor with COVID-19, enrolled during active disease. The donor label of this sample is uncertain.

V and J are TRBV5-6 and TRBJ1-1; unclear D gene. The germline gives CDR1 SGHDT, CDR2 YYEEEE. The CDR3 runs 14 residues. V was pared by 4 bases and J by 1 base, with 11 bases between. The CDR3, as DNA: TGTGCCAGCAGCCCTATCCCACGGAACACTGAAGCTTTCTTT. Translating gives CASSPIPRNTEAFF.

The CDR3 coding sequence is TGTGCCAGCAGCTTGTTTTCAGGGGGCGAGACCCAGTACTTC. It specifies CASSLFSGGETQYF. The chain recombines TRBV5-5 with TRBJ2-5; 8 nucleotides line up with TRBD1. Unmatched junction bases numbered 4, after V lost 1 base and J lost 5 bases. The germline V gene has CDR1 SGHKS and CDR2 YYEKEE (reference sequence). The CDR3 extends over 14 amino acids.

The chain is built from TRBV28 and TRBJ1-2; TRBD1 matches 7 bases. The CDR3 totals 15 residues. CDR1 and CDR2 (germline): MDHEN, SYDVKM. The V segment lost 3 bases and the J segment 7 bases; nucleotides outside the gene matches: 11. The DNA of the CDR3 is TGTGCCAGCAGTTTGCGACAGGGTTCCCCCCGTGGCTACACCTTC. Protein product: CASSLRQGSPRGYTF.

The chain links TRBV30 to TRBJ1-2; unclear D gene. CDR3 length equals 14 residues. V was trimmed by 0 bases and J by 2 bases, leaving 10 bases between them. CDR1 is GTSNPN, CDR2 SVGIG, per germline (reference sequence). The DNA of the CDR3 is TGTGCCTGGAGTGTAAGAGGGAGCAACTATGGCTACACCTTC. Its protein is CAWSVRGSNYGYTF.

The genes are TRBV6-5 and TRBJ1-4; 10 bases map to TRBD1. J gave up 8 bases and V 4 bases, and 4 bases lay outside the gene matches. Germline V gene sequence: CDR1 MNHEY, CDR2 SVGAGI. The CDR3 is 14 amino acids. The CDR3 coding sequence is TGTGCCAGCAGTTGGGACAGGGGTGGCGAAAAACTGTTTTTT. Protein sequence: CASSWDRGGEKLFF.

This chain uses TRBV2 with TRBJ1-5; the D is unclear. Trimming removed 3 bases at V and 1 base at J, with 10 bases between. The CDR3 length is 15 residues. Germline V gene sequence: CDR1 SNHLY, CDR2 FYNNEI. CDR3 sequence (DNA): TGTGCCAGCAGTGATTTCGATCGGAGCAATCAGCCCCAGCATTTT. Translation gives CASSDFDRSNQPQHF.

The CDR3 DNA follows: TGTGCCAGCAGCCCGGTCGTGGTTCAGGGGGCGTCGAATTCACCCCTCCACTTT. It yields the protein CASSPVVVQGASNSPLHF. The chain employs TRBV5-5 and TRBJ1-6, with 8 bases aligning to TRBD1. The CDR3 spans 18 residues. Germline lookup yields CDR1 SGHKS and CDR2 YYEKEE (reference sequence). Losses at the gene ends were 4 bases for V and 7 bases for J; bases not matched to a gene: 16.

Only a few counts were recorded for this clone. The CDR3, as DNA: TGTGCCAGTAGTAGACAGGGGGTGAACACTGAAGCTTTCTTT. Its protein is CASSRQGVNTEAFF. V is TRBV19 and J is TRBJ1-1; 9 bases match TRBD1. The V segment lost 4 bases and the J segment 0 bases; nucleotides outside the gene matches: 0. CDR1 is LNHDA and CDR2 is SQIVND in the germline V gene (reference sequence). CDR3 length: 14 residues.

V usage is TRBV5-8 and J usage is TRBJ2-1, with TRBD2 as a possible D gene (6 bases). This CDR3 contains 16 residues. V was cut by 2 bases and J by 6 bases, with 18 bases left in between. Per germline, CDR1 SGHTS and CDR2 YDEGEE. CDR3 DNA: TGTGCCAGCAGCTTTGCCAACGGGAGAGGAGGCAATGAGCAGTTCTTC. It specifies CASSFANGRGGNEQFF.

This clone has a count of ten or more. The CDR3 sequence: CASSQPLGQGYGYTF. CDR3 DNA sequence: TGTGCCAGCAGCCAACCCCTCGGACAGGGTTATGGCTACACCTTC. The chain uses TRBV7-2 and TRBJ1-2; 8 bases fit TRBD1. Per germline, CDR1 SGHTA and CDR2 FQGNSA. The J segment lost 5 bases and the V segment lost 5 bases, leaving 10 bases of the junction unmatched. The CDR3 has 15 amino acids.